The clone carrying this TCR beta chain was seen ten or more times. This CDR3 comprises 14 residues. The J segment lost 6 bases and the V segment lost 0 bases, leaving 3 bases of the junction unmatched. Germline CDR1 is SGHRS and CDR2 is YFSETQ. This entry belongs to a study of regulatory T cells in long-lasting Graves disease. Both iRepertoire HTBI primers and Arm-PCR of CDR3 regions were used to build the TCR beta libraries. Via MiXCR, TCRdb re-called the multiplex PCR reads, giving one row per CDR3 protein. The sample comprises 400,000 to 500,000 distinct CDR3 sequences, about a sixth of which are singletons, and approximately 12% rests with the top ten. Regarding time point: newly diagnosed GD, antithyroid drugs for less than 3 months. After RNA was extracted from PBMCs, the TCR library was made from it. These records were also assigned to another study, of T cells in Graves' hyperthyroidism and ophthalmopathy.

This receptor was identified in a woman younger than 45 with Graves disease. The V and J genes are TRBV5-1 and TRBJ2-7, with 10 bases lining up with TRBD2. The sample here was peripheral blood mononuclear cells (PBMCs), taken at new diagnosis, from a patient treated with antithyroid drugs. The CDR3 sequence is CASSLGTSGIEQYF. Here the CDR3 DNA reads TGCGCCAGCAGCTTGGGTACTAGCGGGATCGAGCAGTACTTC.